Listed below are T cell receptor beta chains from one sample, sequenced in a study of CD8+ T cells in alopecia areata. TCRdb keeps only in-frame clones here, not all; method: immunoSEQ multiplex PCR. Of roughly 92,000 clones in the sample, around 70% are singletons; the top ten hold around a sixth. The input for sequencing was CD8+ T cells sorted from blood, taken at approximately week 45, from a patient treated with tofacitinib. The receptors come from a human donor with alopecia areata. CDR3s include the opening cysteine and the closing phenylalanine or tryptophan. Each record gives: J gene, clone size, V gene, D gene, CDR3 protein, CDR3 DNA. A D gene is named only where the DNA matches it firmly. Clone size appears in some rows only: once, few, many, or a class for an expanded clone.

j_call: TRBJ2-2; clone_size: -; v_call: TRBV30; d_call: TRBD1; cdr3_aa: CAWNNVSGTAILGELFF; cdr3_nt: TGTGCCTGGAATAATGTTTCCGGGACAGCTATTCTCGGGGAGCTGTTTTTT
j_call: TRBJ1-1; clone_size: -; v_call: TRBV5-1; d_call: TRBD1; cdr3_aa: CASSSRAGTGEVWAFF; cdr3_nt: TGCGCCAGCAGCTCCCGGGCCGGGACAGGGGAGGTCTGGGCTTTCTTT
j_call: TRBJ2-5; clone_size: -; v_call: TRBV14; d_call: TRBD1; cdr3_aa: CASSLPGQEYQTQYF; cdr3_nt: TGTGCCAGCAGCCTCCCGGGACAGGAATATCAGACCCAGTACTTC
j_call: TRBJ2-7; clone_size: -; v_call: TRBV19; d_call: TRBD1; cdr3_aa: CASSMGQGPYEQYF; cdr3_nt: TGTGCCAGTAGTATGGGACAGGGGCCCTACGAGCAGTACTTC
j_call: TRBJ1-4; clone_size: -; v_call: TRBV4-3; d_call: -; cdr3_aa: CASSQDLRGNNEKLFF; cdr3_nt: TGCGCCAGCAGCCAAGATCTGAGGGGAAATAATGAAAAACTGTTTTTT
j_call: TRBJ2-3; clone_size: -; v_call: TRBV11-2; d_call: TRBD1; cdr3_aa: CASREGANTQYF; cdr3_nt: TGTGCCAGCAGAGAGGGGGCGAATACGCAGTATTTT
j_call: TRBJ1-1; clone_size: few; v_call: TRBV29-1; d_call: -; cdr3_aa: CSVEPDKNTEAFF; cdr3_nt: TGCAGCGTTGAACCGGACAAGAACACTGAAGCTTTCTTT
j_call: TRBJ1-3; clone_size: -; v_call: TRBV13; d_call: -; cdr3_aa: CASSLVVTGNTIYF; cdr3_nt: TGTGCCAGCAGCTTAGTTGTTACTGGAAACACCATATATTTT
j_call: TRBJ2-3; clone_size: -; v_call: TRBV4-3; d_call: -; cdr3_aa: CASSQDVGGTDTQYF; cdr3_nt: TGCGCCAGCAGCCAAGACGTGGGGGGCACAGATACGCAGTATTTT
j_call: TRBJ2-7; clone_size: -; v_call: TRBV7-9; d_call: -; cdr3_aa: CASSLGGHEQYF; cdr3_nt: TGTGCCAGCAGCTTAGGAGGTCACGAGCAGTACTTC
j_call: TRBJ2-2; clone_size: -; v_call: TRBV11-2; d_call: TRBD1; cdr3_aa: CASSPRGTGMTGELFF; cdr3_nt: TGTGCCAGCAGCCCTCGGGGGACAGGGATGACCGGGGAGCTGTTTTTT
j_call: TRBJ1-2; clone_size: -; v_call: TRBV5-6; d_call: -; cdr3_aa: CASSSGSYMGYTF; cdr3_nt: TGTGCCAGCAGCTCAGGGAGTTATATGGGCTACACCTTC
j_call: TRBJ1-5; clone_size: -; v_call: TRBV6-6; d_call: TRBD1; cdr3_aa: CASSLGTASNQPQHF; cdr3_nt: TGTGCCAGCAGCCTAGGGACAGCTAGCAATCAGCCCCAGCATTTT
j_call: TRBJ1-2; clone_size: -; v_call: TRBV30; d_call: -; cdr3_aa: CAWNPIMGSDGYTF; cdr3_nt: TGTGCCTGGAACCCTATTATGGGTTCCGACGGCTACACCTTC
j_call: TRBJ2-7; clone_size: -; v_call: TRBV11-2; d_call: TRBD1; cdr3_aa: CASSLSPGQGYEQYF; cdr3_nt: TGTGCCAGCAGCTTATCACCGGGACAGGGCTACGAGCAGTACTTC
j_call: TRBJ2-3; clone_size: -; v_call: TRBV4-1; d_call: -; cdr3_aa: CASSQVASTDTQYF; cdr3_nt: TGCGCCAGCAGCCAAGTTGCCAGCACAGATACGCAGTATTTT
j_call: TRBJ1-1; clone_size: -; v_call: TRBV5-6; d_call: TRBD1; cdr3_aa: CASSLEGQGYTEAFF; cdr3_nt: TGTGCCAGCAGCTTGGAGGGACAGGGGTACACTGAAGCTTTCTTT
j_call: TRBJ2-7; clone_size: -; v_call: TRBV13; d_call: -; cdr3_aa: CASSTTGPNEQYF; cdr3_nt: TGTGCCAGCAGCACGACAGGACCGAACGAGCAGTACTTC
j_call: TRBJ2-1; clone_size: -; v_call: TRBV19; d_call: TRBD2; cdr3_aa: CASSITSGVVNEQFF; cdr3_nt: TGTGCCAGTAGTATAACTAGCGGGGTTGTGAATGAGCAGTTCTTC
j_call: TRBJ2-3; clone_size: -; v_call: TRBV15; d_call: TRBD2; cdr3_aa: CATSRDDGGYADTQYF; cdr3_nt: TGTGCCACCAGCAGAGATGACGGGGGGTACGCAGATACGCAGTATTTT
j_call: TRBJ2-1; clone_size: -; v_call: TRBV4-3; d_call: TRBD2; cdr3_aa: CASSRDGTIHNEQFF; cdr3_nt: TGCGCCAGCAGCCGGGACGGGACTATCCACAATGAGCAGTTCTTC
j_call: TRBJ2-4; clone_size: -; v_call: TRBV27; d_call: -; cdr3_aa: CASGYFENIQYF; cdr3_nt: TGTGCCAGCGGCTACTTTGAAAACATTCAGTACTTC
j_call: TRBJ2-7; clone_size: few; v_call: TRBV13; d_call: TRBD2; cdr3_aa: CASSETSGGPNYEQYF; cdr3_nt: TGTGCCAGCAGCGAAACTAGCGGGGGGCCCAACTACGAGCAGTACTTC
j_call: TRBJ1-2; clone_size: -; v_call: TRBV11-2; d_call: -; cdr3_aa: CASSLGRTKYGYTF; cdr3_nt: TGTGCCAGCAGCTTAGGGAGGACCAAATACGGCTACACCTTC
j_call: TRBJ2-7; clone_size: -; v_call: TRBV4-1; d_call: -; cdr3_aa: CASSQIQEYEQYF; cdr3_nt: TGCGCCAGCAGCCAAATCCAAGAGTACGAGCAGTACTTC
j_call: TRBJ2-1; clone_size: -; v_call: TRBV15; d_call: -; cdr3_aa: CATSRDRRVNTNNEQFF; cdr3_nt: TGTGCCACCAGCAGAGATAGGAGGGTAAATACAAACAATGAGCAGTTCTTC
j_call: TRBJ2-7; clone_size: few; v_call: TRBV14; d_call: -; cdr3_aa: CASSKTSFYEQYF; cdr3_nt: TGTGCCAGCAGCAAGACTAGTTTCTACGAGCAGTACTTC
j_call: TRBJ1-6; clone_size: once; v_call: TRBV7-6; d_call: -; cdr3_aa: CASSLEAGNSPLHF; cdr3_nt: TGTGCCAGCAGCTTAGAGGCCGGGAATTCACCCCTCCACTTT
j_call: TRBJ1-1; clone_size: few; v_call: TRBV4-1; d_call: -; cdr3_aa: CASSQDIRADTEAFF; cdr3_nt: TGCGCCAGCAGCCAAGATATCAGGGCGGACACTGAAGCTTTCTTT
j_call: TRBJ2-7; clone_size: few; v_call: TRBV29-1; d_call: -; cdr3_aa: CSVFGGRNSYEQYF; cdr3_nt: TGCAGCGTTTTTGGGGGCCGCAACTCCTACGAGCAGTACTTC
j_call: TRBJ1-5; clone_size: few; v_call: TRBV5-4; d_call: TRBD1; cdr3_aa: CASSLPTGGSGGNQPQHF; cdr3_nt: TGTGCCAGCAGCTTACCGACAGGGGGATCAGGTGGCAATCAGCCCCAGCATTTT
j_call: TRBJ1-5; clone_size: -; v_call: TRBV19; d_call: -; cdr3_aa: CASGLGAGQPQHF; cdr3_nt: TGTGCCAGTGGGCTGGGGGCCGGGCAGCCCCAGCATTTT
j_call: TRBJ2-4; clone_size: -; v_call: TRBV7-8; d_call: TRBD1; cdr3_aa: CASSLTGSLDIQYF; cdr3_nt: TGTGCCAGCAGCTTGACAGGGTCTCTAGACATTCAGTACTTC
j_call: TRBJ2-1; clone_size: -; v_call: TRBV5-1; d_call: -; cdr3_aa: CASSFDAQSSYNEQFF; cdr3_nt: TGCGCCAGCAGCTTTGATGCACAAAGCTCCTACAATGAGCAGTTCTTC
j_call: TRBJ2-6; clone_size: -; v_call: TRBV13; d_call: TRBD1; cdr3_aa: CASKTGAGANVLTF; cdr3_nt: TGTGCCAGCAAGACAGGGGCTGGGGCCAACGTCCTGACTTTC
j_call: TRBJ1-1; clone_size: -; v_call: TRBV7-8; d_call: -; cdr3_aa: CASSLGRGGGTVNTEAFF; cdr3_nt: TGTGCCAGCAGCTTAGGTCGAGGGGGTGGCACGGTGAACACTGAAGCTTTCTTT
j_call: TRBJ2-1; clone_size: -; v_call: TRBV6-1; d_call: -; cdr3_aa: CASSLKEYNEQFF; cdr3_nt: TGTGCCAGCAGTTTAAAGGAATACAATGAGCAGTTCTTC
j_call: TRBJ2-7; clone_size: -; v_call: TRBV19; d_call: -; cdr3_aa: CASSTDRYEQYF; cdr3_nt: TGTGCCAGTAGTACCGACAGGTACGAGCAGTACTTC
j_call: TRBJ2-5; clone_size: -; v_call: TRBV27; d_call: -; cdr3_aa: CASSQTGIQETQYF; cdr3_nt: TGTGCCAGCAGTCAGACCGGGATTCAAGAGACCCAGTACTTC
j_call: TRBJ2-1; clone_size: -; v_call: TRBV7-6; d_call: TRBD2; cdr3_aa: CASSRGGTSYNEQFF; cdr3_nt: TGTGCCAGCAGCCGCGGGGGGACGTCCTACAATGAGCAGTTCTTC
j_call: TRBJ2-1; clone_size: -; v_call: TRBV11-2; d_call: -; cdr3_aa: CASSWGGGYNEQFF; cdr3_nt: TGTGCCAGCAGCTGGGGAGGGGGGTACAATGAGCAGTTCTTC
j_call: TRBJ2-2; clone_size: once; v_call: TRBV27; d_call: TRBD2; cdr3_aa: CASIGAGGVLGTGELFF; cdr3_nt: TGTGCCAGCATCGGTGCGGGGGGCGTTTTGGGTACCGGGGAGCTGTTTTTT
j_call: TRBJ2-1; clone_size: few; v_call: TRBV23-1; d_call: -; cdr3_aa: CASSHAEFVGQKYNEQFF; cdr3_nt: TGCGCCAGCAGTCACGCCGAGTTTGTTGGACAGAAGTACAATGAGCAGTTCTTC
j_call: TRBJ2-3; clone_size: -; v_call: TRBV29-1; d_call: -; cdr3_aa: CSVVGQPGTDTQYF; cdr3_nt: TGCAGCGTTGTGGGTCAACCAGGGACAGATACGCAGTATTTT
j_call: TRBJ2-2; clone_size: -; v_call: TRBV30; d_call: -; cdr3_aa: CAWSTGNTGELFF; cdr3_nt: TGTGCCTGGAGTACCGGGAACACCGGGGAGCTGTTTTTT
j_call: TRBJ1-5; clone_size: -; v_call: TRBV7-8; d_call: TRBD1; cdr3_aa: CASSLEKDRGTSNQPQHF; cdr3_nt: TGTGCCAGCAGCTTAGAGAAGGACAGGGGGACGAGCAATCAGCCCCAGCATTTT
j_call: TRBJ1-2; clone_size: -; v_call: TRBV29-1; d_call: -; cdr3_aa: CSVVGGGDYGYTF; cdr3_nt: TGCAGCGTTGTGGGGGGAGGAGACTATGGCTACACCTTC
j_call: TRBJ2-1; clone_size: -; v_call: TRBV19; d_call: -; cdr3_aa: CASSIGPNEQFF; cdr3_nt: TGTGCCAGTAGTATAGGACCCAATGAGCAGTTCTTC
j_call: TRBJ1-1; clone_size: once; v_call: TRBV7-3; d_call: -; cdr3_aa: CASSKDKGPNTEAFF; cdr3_nt: TGTGCCAGCAGCAAAGACAAGGGGCCGAACACTGAAGCTTTCTTT